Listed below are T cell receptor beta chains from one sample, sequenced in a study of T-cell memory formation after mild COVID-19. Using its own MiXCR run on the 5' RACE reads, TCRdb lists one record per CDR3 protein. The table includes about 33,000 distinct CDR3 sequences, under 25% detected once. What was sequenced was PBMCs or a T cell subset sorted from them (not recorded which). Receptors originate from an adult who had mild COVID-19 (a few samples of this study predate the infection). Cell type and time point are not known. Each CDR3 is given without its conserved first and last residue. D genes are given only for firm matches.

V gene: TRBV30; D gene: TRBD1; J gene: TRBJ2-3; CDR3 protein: AWSSGQARGRTDTQY
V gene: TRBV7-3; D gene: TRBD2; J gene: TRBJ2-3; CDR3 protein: ASREIGGVDTQY
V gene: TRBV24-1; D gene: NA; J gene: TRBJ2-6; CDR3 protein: ATSGTIGEEFSGANVLT
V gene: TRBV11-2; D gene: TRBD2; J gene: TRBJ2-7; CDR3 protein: ASSLVTGTRRSYEQY
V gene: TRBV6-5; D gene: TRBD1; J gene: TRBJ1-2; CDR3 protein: ASSNRRAGGHYGYT
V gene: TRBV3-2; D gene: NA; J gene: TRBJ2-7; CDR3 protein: ASSYASDSYEQY
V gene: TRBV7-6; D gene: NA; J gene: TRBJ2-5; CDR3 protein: ASGLSTQETQY
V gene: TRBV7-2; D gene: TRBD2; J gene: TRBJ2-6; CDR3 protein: ASSRLGSGGRSGANVLT
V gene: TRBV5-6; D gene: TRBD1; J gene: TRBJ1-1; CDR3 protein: ASSLTQGARAEAF
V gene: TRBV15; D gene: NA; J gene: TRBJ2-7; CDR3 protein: ATSSAGGWDEQY
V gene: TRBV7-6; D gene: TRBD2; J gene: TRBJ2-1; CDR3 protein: ASSLASGGVYNEQF
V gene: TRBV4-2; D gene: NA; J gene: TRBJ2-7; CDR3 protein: ASSPGTPPYEQY
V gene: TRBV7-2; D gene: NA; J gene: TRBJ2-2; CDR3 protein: ASSLALQGNTGELF
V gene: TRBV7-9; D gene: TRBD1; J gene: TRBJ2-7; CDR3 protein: ASSSQDRAYEQY
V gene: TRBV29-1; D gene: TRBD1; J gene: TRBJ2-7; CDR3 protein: SVGNWTGGAGEQY
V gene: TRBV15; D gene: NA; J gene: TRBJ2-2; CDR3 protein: ATSRSSTGELF
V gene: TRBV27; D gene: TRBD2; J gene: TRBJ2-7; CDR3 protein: ASSPSLAGVGEQY
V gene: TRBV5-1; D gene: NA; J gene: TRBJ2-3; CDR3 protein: ASSLMGGRGDTQY
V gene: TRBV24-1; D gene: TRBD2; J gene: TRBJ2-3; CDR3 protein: ATSDPRGYGDTQY
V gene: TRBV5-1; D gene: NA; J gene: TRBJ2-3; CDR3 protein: ASSRTYQDHITDTQY
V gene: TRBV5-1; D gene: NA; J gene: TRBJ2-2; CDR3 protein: ASSLTENVNTGELF
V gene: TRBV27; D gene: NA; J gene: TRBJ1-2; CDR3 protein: ATSLKSPNYGYT
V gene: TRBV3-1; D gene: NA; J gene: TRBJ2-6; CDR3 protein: ASSLISGANVLT
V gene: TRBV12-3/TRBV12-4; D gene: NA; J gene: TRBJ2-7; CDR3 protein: ASSSTPGVGQY